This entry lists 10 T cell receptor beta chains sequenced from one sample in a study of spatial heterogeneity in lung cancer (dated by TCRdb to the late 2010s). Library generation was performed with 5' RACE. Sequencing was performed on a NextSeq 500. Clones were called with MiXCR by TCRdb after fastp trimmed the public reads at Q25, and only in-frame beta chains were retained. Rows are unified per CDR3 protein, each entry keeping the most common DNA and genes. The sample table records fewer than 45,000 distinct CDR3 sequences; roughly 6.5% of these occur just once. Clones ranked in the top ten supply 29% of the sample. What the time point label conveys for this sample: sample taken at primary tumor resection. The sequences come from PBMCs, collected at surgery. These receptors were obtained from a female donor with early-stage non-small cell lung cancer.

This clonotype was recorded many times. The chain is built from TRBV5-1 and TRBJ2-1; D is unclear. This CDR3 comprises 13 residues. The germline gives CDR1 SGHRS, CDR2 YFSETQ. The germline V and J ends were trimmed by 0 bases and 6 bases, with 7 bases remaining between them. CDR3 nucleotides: TGCGCCAGCAGCTTGGCCCCGGGCAATGAGCAGTTCTTC. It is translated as CASSLAPGNEQFF.

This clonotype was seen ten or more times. The CDR3 DNA reads as TGTGCCAGCAGCTTGGATCTACCGTGGTACTTC. It codes for CASSLDLPWYF. This rearrangement joins TRBV5-5 to TRBJ2-7, with no clear D. The V gene's germline CDR1 is SGHKS and CDR2 YYEKEE (reference sequence). Trimming removed 0 bases from V and 12 bases from J, with 10 bases in between. This CDR3 is 11 amino acids long.

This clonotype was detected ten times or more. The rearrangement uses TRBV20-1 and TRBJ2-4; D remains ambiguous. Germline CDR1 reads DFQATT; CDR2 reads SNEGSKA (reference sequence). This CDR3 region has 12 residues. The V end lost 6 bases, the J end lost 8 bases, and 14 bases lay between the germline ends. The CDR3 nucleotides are TGCAGTGCGTCGACTGGGTGGGACATTCAGTACTTC. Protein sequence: CSASTGWDIQYF.

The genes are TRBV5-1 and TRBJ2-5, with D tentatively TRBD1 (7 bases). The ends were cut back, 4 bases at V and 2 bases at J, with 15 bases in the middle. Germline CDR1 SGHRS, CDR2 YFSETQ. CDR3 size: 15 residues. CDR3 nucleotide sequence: TGCGCCAGCAGCATTCACAGGGGAGGTCAAGAGACCCAGTACTTC. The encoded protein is CASSIHRGGQETQYF.

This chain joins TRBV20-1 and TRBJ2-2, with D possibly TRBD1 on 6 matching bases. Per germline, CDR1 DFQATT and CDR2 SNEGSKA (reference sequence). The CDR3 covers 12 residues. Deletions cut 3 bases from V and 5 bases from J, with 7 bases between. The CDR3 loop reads CSASQGTGELFF. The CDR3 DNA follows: TGCAGTGCTAGCCAGGGGACCGGGGAGCTGTTTTTT.

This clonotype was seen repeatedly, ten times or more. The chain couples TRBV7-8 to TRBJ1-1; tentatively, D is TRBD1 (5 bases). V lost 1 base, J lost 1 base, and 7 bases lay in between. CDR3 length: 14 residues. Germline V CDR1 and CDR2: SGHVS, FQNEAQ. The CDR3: CASSLGQTNTEAFF. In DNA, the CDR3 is TGTGCCAGCAGCTTAGGACAGACGAACACTGAAGCTTTCTTT. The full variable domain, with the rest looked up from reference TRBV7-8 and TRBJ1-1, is GAGVSQSPRYKVAKRGQDVALRCDPISGHVSLFWYQQALGQGPEFLTYFQNEAQLDKSGLPSDRFFAERPEGSVSTLKIQRTQQEDSAVYLCASSLGQTNTEAFFGQGTRLTVV.

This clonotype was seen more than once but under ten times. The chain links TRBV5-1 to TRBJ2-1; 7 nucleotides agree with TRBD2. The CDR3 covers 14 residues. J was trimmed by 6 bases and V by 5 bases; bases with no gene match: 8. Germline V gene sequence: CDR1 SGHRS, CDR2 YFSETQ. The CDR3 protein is CASRGTKNPNEQFF. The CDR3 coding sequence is TGCGCCAGCAGAGGGACTAAGAATCCCAATGAGCAGTTCTTC.

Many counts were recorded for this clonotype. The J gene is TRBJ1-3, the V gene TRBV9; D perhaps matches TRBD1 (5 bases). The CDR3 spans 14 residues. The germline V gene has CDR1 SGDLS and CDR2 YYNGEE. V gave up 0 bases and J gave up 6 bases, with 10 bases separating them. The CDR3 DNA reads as TGTGCCAGCAGCGTAGGAGGAGGGGCAAACACCATATATTTT. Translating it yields CASSVGGGANTIYF. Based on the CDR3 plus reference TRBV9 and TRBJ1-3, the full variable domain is DSGVTQTPKHLITATGQRVTLRCSPRSGDLSVYWYQQSLDQGLQFLIQYYNGEERAKGNILERFSAQQFPDLHSELNLSSLELGDSALYFCASSVGGGANTIYFGEGSWLTVV.

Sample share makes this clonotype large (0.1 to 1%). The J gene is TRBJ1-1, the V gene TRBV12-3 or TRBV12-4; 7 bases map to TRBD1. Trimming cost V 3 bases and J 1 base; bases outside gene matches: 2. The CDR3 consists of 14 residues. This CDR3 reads CASSLSGGNTEAFF. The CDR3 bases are TGTGCCAGCAGTTTGTCAGGGGGGAACACTGAAGCTTTCTTT.

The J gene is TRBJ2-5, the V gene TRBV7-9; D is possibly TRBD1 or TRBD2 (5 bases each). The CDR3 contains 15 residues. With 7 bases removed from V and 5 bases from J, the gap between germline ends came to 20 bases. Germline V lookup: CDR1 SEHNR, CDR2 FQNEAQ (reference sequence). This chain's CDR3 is CASNPGWGFSETQYF. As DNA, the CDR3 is TGTGCCAGCAACCCAGGATGGGGGTTTAGTGAGACCCAGTACTTC.